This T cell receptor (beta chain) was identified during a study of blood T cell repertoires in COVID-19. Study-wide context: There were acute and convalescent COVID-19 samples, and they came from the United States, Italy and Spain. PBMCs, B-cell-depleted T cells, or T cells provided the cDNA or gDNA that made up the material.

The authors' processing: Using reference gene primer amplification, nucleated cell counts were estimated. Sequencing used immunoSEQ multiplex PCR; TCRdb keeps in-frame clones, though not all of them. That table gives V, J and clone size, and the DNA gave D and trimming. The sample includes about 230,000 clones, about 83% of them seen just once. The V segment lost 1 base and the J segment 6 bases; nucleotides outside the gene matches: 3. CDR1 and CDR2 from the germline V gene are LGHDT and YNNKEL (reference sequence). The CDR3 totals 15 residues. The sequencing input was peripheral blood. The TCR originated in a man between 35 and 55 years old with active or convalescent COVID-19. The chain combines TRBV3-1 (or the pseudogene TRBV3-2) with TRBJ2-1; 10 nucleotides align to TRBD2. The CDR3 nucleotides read TGTGCCAGCAGCCAAGGAGAGCGGGGGGGCAATGAGCAGTTCTTC. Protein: CASSQGERGGNEQFF.